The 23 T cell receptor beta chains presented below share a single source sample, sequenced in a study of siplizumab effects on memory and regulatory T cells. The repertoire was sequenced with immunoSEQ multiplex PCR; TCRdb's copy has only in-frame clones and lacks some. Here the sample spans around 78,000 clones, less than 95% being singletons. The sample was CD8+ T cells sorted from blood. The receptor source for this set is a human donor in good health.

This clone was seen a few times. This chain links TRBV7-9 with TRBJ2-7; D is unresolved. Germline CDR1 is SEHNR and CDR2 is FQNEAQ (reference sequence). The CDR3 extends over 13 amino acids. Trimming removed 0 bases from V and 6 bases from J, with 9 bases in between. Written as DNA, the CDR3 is TGTGCCAGCAGCTTAGCTTCCGCGTCCGAGCAGTACTTC. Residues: CASSLASASEQYF.

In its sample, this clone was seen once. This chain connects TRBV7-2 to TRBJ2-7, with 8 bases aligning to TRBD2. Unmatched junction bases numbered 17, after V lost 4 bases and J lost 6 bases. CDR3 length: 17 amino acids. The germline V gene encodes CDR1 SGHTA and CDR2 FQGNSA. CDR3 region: CASSSPLGKRELIEQYF. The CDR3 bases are TGTGCCAGCAGCTCCCCCCTGGGGAAGCGGGAGCTAATCGAGCAGTACTTC.

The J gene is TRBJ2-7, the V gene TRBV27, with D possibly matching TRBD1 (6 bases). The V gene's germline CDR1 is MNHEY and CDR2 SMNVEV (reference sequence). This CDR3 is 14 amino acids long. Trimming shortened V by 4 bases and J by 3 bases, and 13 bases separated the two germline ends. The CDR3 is CASSSRGSVYEQYF. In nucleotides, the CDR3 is TGTGCCAGCAGTTCCAGGGGTTCGGTCTACGAGCAGTACTTC.

CDR3 nucleotide sequence: TGTGCCAGCAGCTTAAGGCTAGCGGGAGCCCCCGGCGAGCAGTACTTC. This encodes CASSLRLAGAPGEQYF. The rearrangement links TRBV7-9 to TRBJ2-5, with TRBD2 matching over 10 bases. The J call may be wrong; the DNA end is better matched by TRBJ2-7. From germline, CDR1 is SEHNR and CDR2 FQNEAQ (reference sequence). This CDR3 spans 16 amino acids.

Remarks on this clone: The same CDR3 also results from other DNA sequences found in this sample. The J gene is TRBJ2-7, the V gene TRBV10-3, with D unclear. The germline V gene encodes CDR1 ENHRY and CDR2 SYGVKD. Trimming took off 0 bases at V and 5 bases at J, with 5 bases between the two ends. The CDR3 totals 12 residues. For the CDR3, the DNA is TGTGCCATCAGTGAGTCATCGGACGAGCAGTACTTC. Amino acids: CAISESSDEQYF.

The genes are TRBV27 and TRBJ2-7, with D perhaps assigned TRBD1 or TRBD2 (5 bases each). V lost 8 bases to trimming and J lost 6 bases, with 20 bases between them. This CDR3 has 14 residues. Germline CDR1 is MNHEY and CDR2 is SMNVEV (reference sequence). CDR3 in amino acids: CASGWGGGIGEQYF. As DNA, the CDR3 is TGTGCCAGCGGCTGGGGTGGGGGAATAGGCGAGCAGTACTTC.

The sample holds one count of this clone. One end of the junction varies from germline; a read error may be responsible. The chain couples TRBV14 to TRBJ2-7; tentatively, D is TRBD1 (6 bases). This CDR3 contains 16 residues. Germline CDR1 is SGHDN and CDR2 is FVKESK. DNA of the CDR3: TGTGTCAGCAGCCAGGGGTATCCGAGAGGGTGGTACGAGCAGTACTTC. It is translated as CVSSQGYPRGWYEQYF.

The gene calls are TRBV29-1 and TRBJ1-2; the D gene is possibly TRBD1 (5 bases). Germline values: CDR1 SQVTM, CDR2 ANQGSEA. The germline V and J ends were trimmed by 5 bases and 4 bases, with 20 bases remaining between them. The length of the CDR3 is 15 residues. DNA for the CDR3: TGCAGCGTTCAACCGCCCCAACAGGCTCTCTATGGCTACACCTTC. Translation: CSVQPPQQALYGYTF.

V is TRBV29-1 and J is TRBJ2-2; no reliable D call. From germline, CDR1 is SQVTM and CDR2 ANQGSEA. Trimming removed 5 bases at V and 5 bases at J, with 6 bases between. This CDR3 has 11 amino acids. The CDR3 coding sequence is TGCAGCGTTTATCTTACCGGGGAGCTGTTTTTT. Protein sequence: CSVYLTGELFF.

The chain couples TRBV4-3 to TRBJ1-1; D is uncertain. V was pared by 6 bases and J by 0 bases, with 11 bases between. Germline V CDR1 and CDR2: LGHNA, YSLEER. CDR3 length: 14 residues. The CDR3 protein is CASREAVMNTEAFF. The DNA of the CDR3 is TGCGCCAGCAGGGAAGCCGTTATGAACACTGAAGCTTTCTTT.

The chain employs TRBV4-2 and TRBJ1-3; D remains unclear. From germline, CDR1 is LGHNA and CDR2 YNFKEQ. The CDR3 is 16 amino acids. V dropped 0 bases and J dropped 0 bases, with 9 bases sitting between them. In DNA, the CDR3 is TGTGCCAGCAGCCAAGATAGACGCCCCTCTGGAAACACCATATATTTT. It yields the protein CASSQDRRPSGNTIYF.

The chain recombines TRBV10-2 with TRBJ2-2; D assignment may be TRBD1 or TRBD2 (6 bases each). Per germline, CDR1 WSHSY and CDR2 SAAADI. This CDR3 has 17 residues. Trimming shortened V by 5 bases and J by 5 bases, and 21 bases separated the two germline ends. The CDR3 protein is CASSLRGESLDTGELFF. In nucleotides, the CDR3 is TGCGCCAGCAGTTTAAGGGGGGAAAGTTTAGATACCGGGGAGCTGTTTTTT.

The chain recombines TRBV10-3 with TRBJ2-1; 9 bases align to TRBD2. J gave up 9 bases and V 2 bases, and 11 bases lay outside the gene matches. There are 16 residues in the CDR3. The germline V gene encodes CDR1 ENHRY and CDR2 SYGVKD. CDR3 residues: CAISESLAGILCEQFF. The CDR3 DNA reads TGTGCCATCAGTGAGAGTCTAGCGGGGATTCTATGTGAGCAGTTCTTC.

The CDR3, as DNA: TGTGCCAGCAGTTTGACGGGGACTAGGGTGCACCAGCAGTATTTT. It specifies CASSLTGTRVHQQYF. This chain joins TRBV27 and TRBJ2-3; 8 bases align to TRBD2. CDR1 and CDR2 (germline): MNHEY, SMNVEV (reference sequence). The V segment lost 3 bases and the J segment 11 bases; nucleotides outside the gene matches: 13. This CDR3 region has 15 residues.

As DNA, the CDR3 is TGCGCCAGCAGCCATATGACAGGGATCTACGAGCAGTACTTC. Translated, it gives CASSHMTGIYEQYF. The chain uses TRBV4-1 and TRBJ2-7; 7 positions match TRBD1. The V gene's germline CDR1 is MGHRA and CDR2 YSYEKL. V was pared by 3 bases and J by 3 bases, with 5 bases of the junction left unmatched. The CDR3 loop spans 14 amino acids.

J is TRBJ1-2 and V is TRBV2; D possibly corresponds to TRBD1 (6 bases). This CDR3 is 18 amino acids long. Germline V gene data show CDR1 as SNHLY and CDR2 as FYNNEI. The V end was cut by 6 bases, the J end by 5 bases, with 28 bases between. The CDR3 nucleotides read TGTGCCAGCAGCTTCTTCCGGGACAACGCGCTACTAACGTATGGCTACACCTTC. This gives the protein CASSFFRDNALLTYGYTF.

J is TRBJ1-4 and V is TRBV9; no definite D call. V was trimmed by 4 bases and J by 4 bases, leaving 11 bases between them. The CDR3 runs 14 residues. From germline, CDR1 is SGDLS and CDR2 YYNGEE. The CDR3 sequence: CASSSTGVNEKLFF. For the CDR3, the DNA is TGTGCCAGCAGCTCGACCGGAGTTAATGAAAAACTGTTTTTT.

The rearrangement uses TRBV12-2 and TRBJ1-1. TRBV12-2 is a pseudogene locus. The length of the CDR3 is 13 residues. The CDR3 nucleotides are TGTGCAAGTCGCCTCGAGCGGGGTTTGGGAGCTTTCTTT. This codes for CASRLERGLGAFF.

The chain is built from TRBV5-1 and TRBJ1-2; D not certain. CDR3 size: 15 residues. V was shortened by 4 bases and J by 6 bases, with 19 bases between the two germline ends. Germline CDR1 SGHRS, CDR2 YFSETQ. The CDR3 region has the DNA TGCGCCAGCAGCCCCTATCCGGAGGAGTGGCATGGCTACACCTTC. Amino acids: CASSPYPEEWHGYTF.

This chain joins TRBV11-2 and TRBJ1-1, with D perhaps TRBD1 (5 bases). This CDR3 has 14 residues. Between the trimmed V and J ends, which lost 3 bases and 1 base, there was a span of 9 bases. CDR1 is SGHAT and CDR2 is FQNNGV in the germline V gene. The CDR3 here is CASSLPGTNTEAFF. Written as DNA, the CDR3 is TGTGCCAGCAGCTTGCCAGGGACGAACACTGAAGCTTTCTTT.

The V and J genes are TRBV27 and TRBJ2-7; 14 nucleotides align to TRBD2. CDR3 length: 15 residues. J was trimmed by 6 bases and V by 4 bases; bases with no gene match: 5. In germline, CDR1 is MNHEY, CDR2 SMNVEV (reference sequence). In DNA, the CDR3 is TGTGCCAGCAGTTCCGGGACTAGCGGGAGACGCGAGCAGTACTTC. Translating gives CASSSGTSGRREQYF.

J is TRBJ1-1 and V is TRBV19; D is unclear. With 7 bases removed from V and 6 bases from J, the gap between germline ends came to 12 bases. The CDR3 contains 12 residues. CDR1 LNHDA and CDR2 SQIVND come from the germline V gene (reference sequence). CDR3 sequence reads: CASTSSRAEAFF. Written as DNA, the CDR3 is TGTGCCAGTACCTCCTCTAGGGCTGAAGCTTTCTTT.

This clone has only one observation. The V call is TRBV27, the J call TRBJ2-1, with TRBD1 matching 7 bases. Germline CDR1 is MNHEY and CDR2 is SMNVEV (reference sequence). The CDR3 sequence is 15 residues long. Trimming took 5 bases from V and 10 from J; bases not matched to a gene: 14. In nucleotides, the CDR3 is TGTGCCAGCAGTCTGTCCCCTGGGCGAGGGGGCGAGCAGTTCTTC. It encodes CASSLSPGRGGEQFF.